This T cell receptor (beta chain) was obtained from a study of beta chain features in type 1 diabetes. Naive, central memory, regulatory and stem cell-like memory cells within the CD4+ compartment were sorted using CD45RO/CCR7/CD25/CD127/CD95/CD27. Since all of the isolated RNA was reverse transcribed, expressed TCRB transcripts were what got sequenced. Profiling relied on immunoSEQ multiplex PCR, and the TCRdb table lists in-frame clones only, not all of them. The sample has 900,000 or so clones; roughly a sixth are singletons. This clone was seen only a few times. This CDR3 is 16 amino acids long. Germline V gene lookup returns CDR1 SGHTA and CDR2 FQGNSA. Trimming pared 2 bases from V and 4 bases from J, leaving 14 bases between.

This receptor was identified in a woman younger than 30 in good health. The material sequenced was naive CD4+ T cells from blood. The V call is TRBV7-2, the J call TRBJ2-2; the D gene is possibly TRBD2 (6 bases). The CDR3 region has the DNA TGTGCCAGCAGCTTATTCCTTGGGGAGGCCACCGGGGAGCTGTTTTTT. Translating it yields CASSLFLGEATGELFF. The full variable domain, completed using reference TRBV7-2 and TRBJ2-2, is GAGVSQSPSNKVTEKGKDVELRCDPISGHTALYWYRQSLGQGLEFLIYFQGNSAPDKSGLPSDRFSAERTGGSVSTLTIQRTQQEDSAVYLCASSLFLGEATGELFFGEGSRLTVL.